This entry lists 32 T cell receptor beta chains sequenced from one sample in a study of blood T cells in healthy people across ages. Through a sample-barcoded 5' primer and a J-beta primer mix, a second PCR was run for 7 to 11 cycles. TCRdb independently ran MiXCR on the 5' RACE reads; one entry per CDR3 protein. The sample carries 730,000 or so distinct CDR3 sequences, approximately 43% recorded once. The sample was blood. All receptors come from a woman aged 55 to 70 in good health.

A few counts support this clonotype. J is TRBJ2-7 and V is TRBV14, with D tentatively TRBD1 (5 bases). Germline CDR1 SGHDN, CDR2 FVKESK. The CDR3 consists of 15 residues. V was shortened by 0 bases and J by 7 bases, with 16 bases between the two germline ends. CDR3 in DNA: TGTGCCAGCAGCCAAGAGCTTGGCAGGGCTGGTGAGCAGTACTTC. Translated: CASSQELGRAGEQYF.

This clonotype appeared a few times. The chain couples TRBV15 to TRBJ2-7; D ambiguous. V gave up 2 bases and J gave up 0 bases, with 8 bases separating them. The CDR3 consists of 14 residues. From germline, CDR1 is LNHNV and CDR2 YYDKDF (reference sequence). CDR3 loop: CATSRPVSSYEQYF. The CDR3 nucleotides are TGTGCCACCAGCAGACCCGTGAGCTCCTACGAGCAGTACTTC.

Only a few counts were recorded for this clonotype. The chain has TRBV7-9 and TRBJ2-7; 9 bases line up with TRBD1. The CDR3 has 15 residues. Germline V gives CDR1 SEHNR, CDR2 FQNEAQ (reference sequence). With V trimmed by 5 bases and J by 7 bases, 12 bases remained unmatched. The chain's CDR3 is CASSQQGTGGREQYF. Written as DNA, the CDR3 is TGTGCCAGCAGCCAGCAAGGTACAGGGGGCAGGGAGCAGTACTTC.

The V call is TRBV20-1, the J call TRBJ2-3; no definite D call. The V and J ends lost 5 bases and 2 bases respectively, with 11 bases between them. The germline V gene has CDR1 DFQATT and CDR2 SNEGSKA (reference sequence). The CDR3 is 13 residues long. CDR3 in DNA: TGCAGTGCTGTACAAGGGAACACAGATACGCAGTATTTT. Protein: CSAVQGNTDTQYF.

This chain links TRBV29-1 with TRBJ2-3; 13 nucleotides align to TRBD2. Germline CDR1 and CDR2: SQVTM and ANQGSEA. Trimming cost V 6 bases and J 1 base; bases outside gene matches: 4. CDR3 length: 15 residues. The CDR3 nucleotides read TGCAGCGTCCGCGGGACTAGCGGGGGCACAGATACGCAGTATTTT. It is translated as CSVRGTSGGTDTQYF.

V usage is TRBV2 and J usage is TRBJ2-4, with D unclear. Trimming shortened V by 0 bases and J by 10 bases, and 16 bases separated the two germline ends. The length of the CDR3 is 15 residues. Germline V CDR1 and CDR2: SNHLY, FYNNEI. CDR3 DNA sequence: TGTGCCAGCAGTGAAGCGAGCACCGGTCCTAGTATTCAGTACTTC. Translated, it gives CASSEASTGPSIQYF.

The chain couples TRBV27 to TRBJ1-1, with no clear D. The CDR3 totals 15 residues. Germline V CDR1 and CDR2: MNHEY, SMNVEV (reference sequence). V was cut by 9 bases and J by 0 bases, with 17 bases left in between. CDR3: CASRSAGAMNTEAFF. CDR3 DNA sequence: TGTGCCAGTCGATCCGCAGGTGCAATGAACACTGAAGCTTTCTTT.

The chain carries TRBV4-2 and TRBJ1-5; D call uncertain. This CDR3 has 14 amino acids. Between the trimmed V and J ends, which lost 0 bases and 7 bases, there was a span of 10 bases. CDR1 and CDR2 from the germline V gene are LGHNA and YNFKEQ. CDR3 DNA sequence: TGTGCCAGCAGCCAAGAGGGGTTAGGGCAGCCCCAGCATTTT. This encodes CASSQEGLGQPQHF.

V usage is TRBV21-1 and J usage is TRBJ2-4; the table's D gene call, TRBD1, was not cross checked with the DNA. The J call may be faulty, since TRBJ2-7 better matches the DNA end. TRBV21-1 is reported as a pseudogene. The CDR3 is made up of 13 amino acids. CDR3 sequence reads: CAKQGTKPYEQYF. The CDR3 DNA follows: TGTGCCAAACAGGGGACCAAACCCTACGAGCAGTACTTC.

This clonotype has a count of ten or more. V is TRBV29-1 and J is TRBJ1-2, with D possibly matching TRBD1 (5 bases). CDR1 and CDR2 from the germline V gene are SQVTM and ANQGSEA. The CDR3 loop spans 11 amino acids. With 3 bases removed from V and 7 bases from J, the gap between germline ends came to 9 bases. The CDR3 region is CSVDNGGGYTF. Written as DNA, the CDR3 is TGCAGCGTTGACAATGGGGGTGGCTACACCTTC.

In this sample, this clonotype turned up a few times. V gene TRBV5-1 combines with J gene TRBJ2-1, with 9 bases lining up with TRBD2. The ends lost 4 bases at V and 2 bases at J; junction bases unmatched: 7. In germline, CDR1 is SGHRS, CDR2 YFSETQ. CDR3 length: 16 residues. The CDR3 protein is CASSILAGEAYNEQFF. CDR3 DNA sequence: TGCGCCAGCAGCATCTTAGCGGGAGAGGCCTACAATGAGCAGTTCTTC.

There are a few counts of this clonotype. The gene calls are TRBV6-5 and TRBJ2-3; D might be TRBD2 (6 bases). The germline V and J ends were trimmed by 0 bases and 4 bases, with 17 bases remaining between them. Germline lookup yields CDR1 MNHEY and CDR2 SVGAGI. This CDR3 contains 17 residues. The CDR3 nucleotides are TGTGCCAGCAGTTACTCGATACTCGGAGGGGCCCCAGATACGCAGTATTTT. Protein product: CASSYSILGGAPDTQYF.

For this clonotype: This may stem from a read error, because a much larger clone lies one nucleotide away. This chain connects TRBV25-1 to TRBJ2-7; TRBD1 aligns across 10 bases. Germline loops: CDR1 MGHDK, CDR2 SYGVNS. There are 12 residues in the CDR3. CDR3 in amino acids: CASGTGAYGQYF. CDR3 in DNA: TGTGCCAGTGGGACAGGGGCCTACGGGCAGTACTTC.

V is TRBV6-2 or TRBV6-3 and J is TRBJ2-3; 9 bases fit TRBD2. The junction had 3 bases not matched to a gene; V was cut back by 2 bases and J by 0 bases. Germline V gives CDR1 MNHEY, CDR2 SVGEGT. This CDR3 spans 16 amino acids. CDR3 sequence (DNA): TGTGCCAGCAGTTACCTAGCGGGGTATAGCACAGATACGCAGTATTTT. As protein: CASSYLAGYSTDTQYF.

The genes are TRBV6-6 and TRBJ1-4; D is unresolved. Per the germline V gene, CDR1 is MNHNY and CDR2 is SVGAGI (reference sequence). This CDR3 is 14 amino acids long. Between the trimmed V and J ends, which lost 4 bases and 7 bases, there was a span of 13 bases. The CDR3 loop is CASSSQRPVEKLFF. Here the CDR3 DNA reads TGTGCCAGCAGTTCACAGAGACCTGTTGAAAAACTGTTTTTT.

In its sample, this clonotype was seen a few times. The rearrangement joins TRBV3-1 to TRBJ2-5; the match to TRBD2 covers 15 bases. The CDR3 has 15 residues. Germline V gene data show CDR1 as LGHDT and CDR2 as YNNKEL (reference sequence). V gave up 10 bases and J gave up 5 bases; unmatched junction bases: 8. The CDR3 reads CATLGGLAGGETQYF. The CDR3 DNA follows: TGTGCCACCCTGGGGGGACTAGCGGGGGGTGAGACCCAGTACTTC.

The rearrangement joins TRBV7-2 to TRBJ2-1, with TRBD2 matching over 8 bases. Trimming cost V 6 bases and J 10 bases; bases outside gene matches: 11. Germline V gene lookup returns CDR1 SGHTA and CDR2 FQGNSA. The CDR3 runs to 14 residues. In DNA, the CDR3 is TGTGCCAGCAGTTCGGGTAGCGGGGCCTACGAGCAGTTCTTC. Its translation is CASSSGSGAYEQFF.

This clonotype has more than one count but fewer than ten. This rearrangement joins TRBV12-3 or TRBV12-4 to TRBJ2-1, with TRBD2 matching 9 bases. This CDR3 has 15 amino acids. V trimming: 3 bases; J trimming: 5 bases; junction bases outside the gene matches: 5. The CDR3 sequence: CASSFSGSWNNEQFF. The CDR3 bases are TGTGCCAGCAGTTTTAGCGGGAGTTGGAACAATGAGCAGTTCTTC.

The CDR3 DNA is TGTGCCTGGAGTGTACAGGCGACGAACACTGAAGCTTTCTTT. Protein product: CAWSVQATNTEAFF. The V and J genes are TRBV30 and TRBJ1-1; perhaps TRBD1 as D (5 bases). This CDR3 is 14 amino acids long. V lost 0 bases to trimming and J lost 1 base, with 9 bases between them. Per the germline V gene, CDR1 is GTSNPN and CDR2 is SVGIG (reference sequence).

The count of this clonotype is one. The rearrangement uses TRBV27 and TRBJ2-7; D is possibly TRBD1 (5 bases). This CDR3 has 16 amino acids. Germline V gene sequence: CDR1 MNHEY, CDR2 SMNVEV (reference sequence). Trimming removed 3 bases at V and 0 bases at J, with 15 bases between. As DNA, the CDR3 is TGTGCCAGCAGTTTGGACCGTATACAGGTCTCCTACGAGCAGTACTTC. Its translation is CASSLDRIQVSYEQYF.

This clonotype has a handful of counts. This chain uses TRBV9 with TRBJ2-7; TRBD1 matches at 10 bases. Trimming at V came to 0 bases and at J to 6 bases, leaving 6 bases not matched to a gene. Germline V gene sequence: CDR1 SGDLS, CDR2 YYNGEE. The CDR3 totals 15 residues. The CDR3 reads CASSVAGTGAGEQYF. CDR3 in DNA: TGTGCCAGCAGCGTAGCTGGGACAGGGGCGGGCGAGCAGTACTTC.

CDR3 DNA: TGTGCCAGCAGCCTTCAAGCGGGGCTAACAGATACGCAGTATTTT. Protein: CASSLQAGLTDTQYF. The J gene is TRBJ2-3, the V gene TRBV2; 7 bases are shared with TRBD2. The V segment lost 6 bases and the J segment 3 bases; nucleotides outside the gene matches: 9. In germline, CDR1 is SNHLY, CDR2 FYNNEI. The CDR3 has 15 residues.

V usage is TRBV30 and J usage is TRBJ2-1; possibly TRBD1 for D (5 bases). Germline V lookup: CDR1 GTSNPN, CDR2 SVGIG (reference sequence). Trimming pared 2 bases from V and 4 bases from J, leaving 6 bases between. The CDR3 is 12 amino acids. This CDR3 reads CAWSRTYNEQFF. CDR3 in DNA: TGTGCCTGGAGTAGGACATACAATGAGCAGTTCTTC.

The chain combines TRBV7-9 with TRBJ2-7; D may match TRBD1 or TRBD2 (5 bases each). V was cut by 5 bases and J by 4 bases, with 18 bases left in between. The V gene's germline CDR1 is SEHNR and CDR2 FQNEAQ (reference sequence). This CDR3 contains 15 residues. The CDR3 loop reads CASSHVRDALYEQYF. The DNA of the CDR3 is TGTGCCAGCAGCCACGTTCGGGACGCCCTTTACGAGCAGTACTTC.

The V call is TRBV18, the J call TRBJ2-5; 8 bases are a match to TRBD1. The CDR3 extends over 16 amino acids. Trimming removed 0 bases from V and 9 bases from J; junction bases left unmatched: 12. Germline-derived CDR1 and CDR2 are KGHSH and LQKENI. The CDR3 DNA is TGTGCCAGCTCACCACCTTTCAGGGGGCGGCAGGAGGCCCAGTACTTC. Encoded protein: CASSPPFRGRQEAQYF.

This clonotype was observed once. The chain joins TRBV10-3 to TRBJ2-7; 8 bases are shared with TRBD1. Gene TRBJ2-5 matches the end of the DNA better, so the J call may be wrong. This CDR3 contains 13 residues. Germline lookup yields CDR1 ENHRY and CDR2 SYGVKD. Here the CDR3 reads CAIRGQGAETQYF. CDR3 nucleotides: TGTGCCATCAGGGGGCAGGGGGCCGAGACCCAGTACTTC.

The V gene is TRBV29-1, the J gene TRBJ1-2; 8 bases match TRBD1. Per the germline V gene, CDR1 is SQVTM and CDR2 is ANQGSEA. This CDR3 contains 14 residues. The V gene end was trimmed by 6 bases and the J gene end by 6 bases; junction bases not matched to a gene: 12. This chain's CDR3 is CSVRQPGTGHGYTF. CDR3 DNA sequence: TGCAGCGTCCGACAGCCCGGGACAGGACATGGCTACACCTTC.

Note on this clonotype: A much larger clone differs by one base, so this may be a read error. V usage is TRBV20-1 and J usage is TRBJ2-6; weak D call: TRBD1 (6 bases). Germline V CDR1 and CDR2: DFQATT, SNEGSKA (reference sequence). The CDR3 is 16 amino acids. CDR3 sequence reads: CSATQGSSSGANVPTF. For the CDR3, the DNA is TGCAGTGCTACACAGGGTTCGAGCTCTGGGGCCAACGTCCCGACTTTC.

This clonotype was detected once. V gene TRBV6-5 combines with J gene TRBJ2-4; weak D call: TRBD1 (6 bases). This CDR3 is 11 amino acids long. V shed 7 bases and J shed 8 bases, with 9 bases lying between them. CDR1 is MNHEY, CDR2 SVGAGI, per germline. CDR3 region: CASTSGDIQYF. The CDR3 nucleotides read TGTGCCAGCACCTCAGGGGACATTCAGTACTTC.

This clonotype occurred a few times. V is TRBV2 and J is TRBJ2-2; the match to TRBD2 covers 9 bases. The CDR3 sequence is 15 residues long. Germline V gene lookup returns CDR1 SNHLY and CDR2 FYNNEI. V lost 5 bases and J lost 0; bases outside the gene matches: 1. The CDR3 sequence: CASSLAGPNTGELFF. The CDR3 nucleotides are TGTGCCAGCAGTCTAGCGGGACCGAACACCGGGGAGCTGTTTTTT.

J is TRBJ2-5 and V is TRBV3-1, with a weak D call TRBD1 (5 bases). Germline CDR1 is LGHDT and CDR2 is YNNKEL (reference sequence). CDR3 size: 16 residues. Trimming removed 1 base at V and 1 base at J, with 13 bases between. CDR3 nucleotide sequence: TGTGCCAGCAGCCAAGTGGGCTTCACAGGCCAAGAGACCCAGTACTTC. It encodes CASSQVGFTGQETQYF.

The chain joins TRBV6-5 to TRBJ1-1; 8 bases line up with TRBD1. CDR1 MNHEY and CDR2 SVGAGI come from the germline V gene. Trimming removed 5 bases from V and 7 bases from J; junction bases left unmatched: 9. The CDR3 consists of 14 residues. CDR3 nucleotide sequence: TGTGCCAGCAGTCGCTTAGGACAGGGCAGTGAAGCTTTCTTT. Its translation: CASSRLGQGSEAFF.